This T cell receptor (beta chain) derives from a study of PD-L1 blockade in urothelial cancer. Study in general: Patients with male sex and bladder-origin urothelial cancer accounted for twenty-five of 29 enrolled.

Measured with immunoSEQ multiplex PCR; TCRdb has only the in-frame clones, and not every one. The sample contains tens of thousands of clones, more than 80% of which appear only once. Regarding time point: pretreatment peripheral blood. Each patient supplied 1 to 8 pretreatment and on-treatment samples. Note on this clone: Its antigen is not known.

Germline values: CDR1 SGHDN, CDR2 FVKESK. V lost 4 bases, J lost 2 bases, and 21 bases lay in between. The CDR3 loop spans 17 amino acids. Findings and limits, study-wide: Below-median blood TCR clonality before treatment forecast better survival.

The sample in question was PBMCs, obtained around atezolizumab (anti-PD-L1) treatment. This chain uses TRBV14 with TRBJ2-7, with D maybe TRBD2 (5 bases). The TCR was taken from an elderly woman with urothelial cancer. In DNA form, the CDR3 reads TGTGCCAGCAGCCCTCCCGGGGTGAGCGGAGCCCCCTACGAGCAGTACTTC. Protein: CASSPPGVSGAPYEQYF.